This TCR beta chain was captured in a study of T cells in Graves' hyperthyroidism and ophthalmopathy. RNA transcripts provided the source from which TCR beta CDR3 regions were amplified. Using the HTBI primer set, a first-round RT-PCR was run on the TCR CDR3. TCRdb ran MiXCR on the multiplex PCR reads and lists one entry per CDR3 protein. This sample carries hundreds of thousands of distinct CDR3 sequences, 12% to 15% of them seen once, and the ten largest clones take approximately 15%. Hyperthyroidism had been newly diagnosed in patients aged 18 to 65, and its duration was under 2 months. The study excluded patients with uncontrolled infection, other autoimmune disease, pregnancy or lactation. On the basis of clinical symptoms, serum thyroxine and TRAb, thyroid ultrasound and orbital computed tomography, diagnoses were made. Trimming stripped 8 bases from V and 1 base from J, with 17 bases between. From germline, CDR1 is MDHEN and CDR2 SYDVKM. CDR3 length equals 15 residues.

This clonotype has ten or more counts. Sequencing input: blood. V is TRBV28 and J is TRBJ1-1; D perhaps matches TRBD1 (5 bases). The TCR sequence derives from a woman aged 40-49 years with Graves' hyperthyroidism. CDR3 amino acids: CASYPAGGRNTEAFF. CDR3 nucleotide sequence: TGTGCCAGCTATCCCGCTGGGGGGAGGAACACTGAAGCTTTCTTT.